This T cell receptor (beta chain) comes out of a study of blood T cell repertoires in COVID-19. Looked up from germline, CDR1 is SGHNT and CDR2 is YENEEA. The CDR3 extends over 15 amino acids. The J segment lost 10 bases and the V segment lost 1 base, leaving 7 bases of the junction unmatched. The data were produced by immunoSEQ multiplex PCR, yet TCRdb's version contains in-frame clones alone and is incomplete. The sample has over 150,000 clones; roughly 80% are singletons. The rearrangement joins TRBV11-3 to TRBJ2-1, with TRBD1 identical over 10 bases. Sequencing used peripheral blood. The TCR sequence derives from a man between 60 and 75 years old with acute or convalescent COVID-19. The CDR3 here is CASSLGRDRGWEQFF. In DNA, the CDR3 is TGTGCCAGCAGCTTAGGCCGGGACAGGGGATGGGAGCAGTTCTTC.